Below, 21 T cell receptor beta chains from the same sample are listed, as sequenced in a study of cytomegalovirus exposure and HLA in healthy donors. The PCR employed 60 Vbeta primers together with 13 Jbeta primers. Produced via immunoSEQ multiplex PCR; TCRdb's table is partial and in-frame only. The table records some 200,000 clones, about 80% of them present only once. The source material was PBMCs. Receptors originate from a woman aged 25 to 45 in good health and CMV-seronegative.

V usage is TRBV13 and J usage is TRBJ2-7, with 8 positions matching TRBD1. CDR3 size: 16 residues. Germline CDR1 reads PRHDT; CDR2 reads FYEKMQ (reference sequence). Losses at the gene ends were 4 bases for V and 3 bases for J; bases not matched to a gene: 11. This CDR3 is CASSSDPTGVLYEQYF. The CDR3 nucleotides read TGTGCCAGCAGCTCCGATCCGACAGGGGTCCTCTACGAGCAGTACTTC.

The chain is built from TRBV6-1 and TRBJ2-7; D call uncertain. V lost 8 bases to trimming and J lost 3 bases, with 17 bases between them. The CDR3 runs 14 residues. In germline, CDR1 is MNHNS, CDR2 SASEGT. The CDR3 loop reads CASYYHDKSYEQYF. CDR3 DNA sequence: TGTGCCAGCTATTATCACGACAAAAGCTACGAGCAGTACTTC.

The J gene is TRBJ1-6, the V gene TRBV7-2; the D gene is possibly TRBD1 (5 bases). With 5 bases removed from V and 9 bases from J, the gap between germline ends came to 17 bases. Germline values: CDR1 SGHTA, CDR2 FQGNSA. CDR3 length equals 15 residues. The CDR3 loop is CASSAEGVGGSPLHF. CDR3 DNA sequence: TGTGCCAGCAGCGCAGAAGGGGTGGGGGGTTCACCCCTCCACTTT.

V is TRBV7-9 and J is TRBJ2-7; 8 positions match TRBD1. Looked up from germline, CDR1 is SEHNR and CDR2 is FQNEAQ (reference sequence). The CDR3 has 15 amino acids. After removal of 4 bases from V and 4 bases from J, the junction contained 9 bases not matched to a gene. This CDR3 is CASSSPDRGAYEQYF. The CDR3 DNA reads as TGTGCCAGCAGCTCCCCCGACAGGGGAGCGTACGAGCAGTACTTC.

This clone was recorded a few times. The chain employs TRBV25-1 and TRBJ2-2, with a possible D match to TRBD1 (6 bases). The V and J ends lost 8 bases and 1 base respectively, with 17 bases between them. CDR1 MGHDK and CDR2 SYGVNS come from the germline V gene. The CDR3 runs 16 residues. CDR3 sequence (DNA): TGTGCCAGCGGTCGGTCCGGGACAATGAACACCGGGGAGCTGTTTTTT. Translating gives CASGRSGTMNTGELFF. The variable domain in full, with the rest retrieved from reference TRBV25-1 and TRBJ2-2, is EADIYQTPRYLVIGTGKKITLECSQTMGHDKMYWYQQDPGMELHLIHYSYGVNSTEKGDLSSESTVSRIRTEHFPLTLESARPSHTSQYLCASGRSGTMNTGELFFGEGSRLTVL.

The chain links TRBV7-7 to TRBJ2-3; 15 positions match TRBD2. V lost 6 bases, J lost 4 bases, and 11 bases stayed unmatched. The CDR3 loop spans 18 amino acids. Germline values: CDR1 SSHAT, CDR2 FNYEAQ (reference sequence). The CDR3 sequence is CASSRTSGGANLPDTQYF. The CDR3 coding sequence is TGTGCCAGCAGTCGGACTAGCGGGGGGGCCAACTTGCCAGATACGCAGTATTTT.

A single count supports this clone. The gene calls are TRBV7-9 and TRBJ2-1; 9 nucleotides align to TRBD2. In germline, CDR1 is SEHNR, CDR2 FQNEAQ (reference sequence). This CDR3 comprises 14 residues. Losses at the gene ends were 5 bases for V and 6 bases for J; bases not matched to a gene: 5. The CDR3 region has the DNA TGTGCCAGCAGCGCGGGACTAGCTATCAATGAGCAGTTCTTC. Its translation: CASSAGLAINEQFF.

As concerns this clone: Relative to the germline gene, one junction end is altered; a read error may explain this. The rearrangement links TRBV6-5 to TRBJ2-4; D may be TRBD2 (5 bases). Germline CDR1 MNHEY, CDR2 SVGAGI. The CDR3 runs to 15 residues. The chain's CDR3 is CASSYSGLAKNSQYF. The CDR3, as DNA: TGTGCCAGCAGTTACTCAGGGCTAGCCAAAAACAGTCAGTACTTC.

The chain combines TRBV6-5 with TRBJ2-1; 7 bases fit TRBD2. The CDR3 is made up of 12 amino acids. V lost 6 bases, J lost 4 bases, and 0 bases stayed unmatched. CDR1 is MNHEY, CDR2 SVGAGI, per germline. CDR3 loop: CASRRGYNEQFF. For the CDR3, the DNA is TGTGCCAGCAGGCGGGGGTACAATGAGCAGTTCTTC.

This sequence joins TRBV5-1 and TRBJ2-7, with 8 bases aligning to TRBD1. V lost 4 bases, J lost 2 bases, and 5 bases stayed unmatched. The CDR3 runs 14 residues. Germline V CDR1 and CDR2: SGHRS, YFSETQ. The CDR3 protein is CASSKTGGPYEQYF. CDR3 in DNA: TGCGCCAGCAGCAAAACAGGGGGGCCCTACGAGCAGTACTTC.

As DNA, the CDR3 is TGTGCCAGCACTAGGACAGACTCCTACGAGCAGTACTTC. It codes for CASTRTDSYEQYF. The chain recombines TRBV6-1 with TRBJ2-7, with a tentative D call TRBD1 (6 bases). This CDR3 is 13 amino acids long. V lost 7 bases and J lost 0, with 10 bases in between. Germline values: CDR1 MNHNS, CDR2 SASEGT.

The rearrangement joins TRBV7-2 to TRBJ2-5; TRBD1 agrees at 8 bases. Germline CDR1 is SGHTA and CDR2 is FQGNSA. The CDR3 totals 14 residues. V was pared by 6 bases and J by 1 base, with 4 bases of the junction left unmatched. The CDR3 nucleotides read TGTGCCAGCAGAGACACAGGGGGCCAAGAGACCCAGTACTTC. It codes for CASRDTGGQETQYF.

The genes are TRBV21-1 and TRBJ2-3; TRBD2, the table's D call, lacks a check against the DNA. TRBV21-1 is a listed pseudogene. The CDR3 covers 17 residues. CDR3 residues: CASSKGDSGICTDTQYF. CDR3 DNA: TGTGCCAGCAGCAAAGGAGATAGCGGGATATGCACAGATACGCAGTATTTT.

This clone showed up just a few times. The V and J genes are TRBV30 and TRBJ2-1; a possible D gene is TRBD2 (6 bases). This CDR3 comprises 16 residues. Trimming cost V 0 bases and J 3 bases, with 15 bases left between them. Germline lookup yields CDR1 GTSNPN and CDR2 SVGIG (reference sequence). CDR3 sequence: CAWSVERGGIYNEQFF. In DNA, the CDR3 is TGTGCCTGGAGTGTCGAGCGTGGGGGGATCTACAATGAGCAGTTCTTC.

This clone was picked up a small number of times. V usage is TRBV7-8 and J usage is TRBJ2-1, with 11 positions matching TRBD2. V lost 3 bases to trimming and J lost 6 bases; unmatched junction nucleotides: 7. The germline gives CDR1 SGHVS, CDR2 FQNEAQ. The CDR3 extends over 16 amino acids. In DNA, the CDR3 is TGTGCCAGCAGCTTCCCTGGTCTAGCGGGAGGCAATGAGCAGTTCTTC. It translates to CASSFPGLAGGNEQFF.

The chain joins TRBV15 to TRBJ2-7, with 11 nucleotides matching TRBD2. Germline V gene data show CDR1 as LNHNV and CDR2 as YYDKDF (reference sequence). J lost 4 bases, V lost 1 base, and 6 bases had no gene match. The CDR3 sequence is 16 residues long. CDR3: CATSRGGASGGYEQYF. The DNA of the CDR3 is TGTGCCACCAGCAGAGGGGGTGCTAGCGGGGGGTACGAGCAGTACTTC.

Remarks on this clone: The junction does not match germline at one end; this may be a read error. The chain employs TRBV27 and TRBJ2-6, with D perhaps TRBD1 (5 bases). Germline assignment: CDR1 MNHEY and CDR2 SMNVEV (reference sequence). CDR3 length: 14 residues. The CDR3 DNA sequence: TGTGCCAGCAGTTTACAGGGTGGGGCCAACGGCCTGACTTTC. This translates into CASSLQGGANGLTF.

The chain employs TRBV28 and TRBJ2-3, with D perhaps matching TRBD1 (6 bases). The V gene's germline CDR1 is MDHEN and CDR2 SYDVKM. There are 10 residues in the CDR3. The CDR3 nucleotides are TGTGTTTCAGGGGCAGATACGCAGTATTTT. It encodes CVSGADTQYF. Supplemented by reference TRBV28 and TRBJ2-3, the full variable domain reads DVKVTQSSRYLVKRTGEKVFLECVQDMDHENMFWYRQDPGLGLRLIYFSYDVKMKEKGDIPEGYSVSREKKERFSLILESASTNQTSMYLCVSGADTQYFGPGTRLTVL.

The chain couples TRBV27 to TRBJ2-7; a possible D gene is TRBD2 (5 bases). Germline loops: CDR1 MNHEY, CDR2 SMNVEV (reference sequence). There are 13 residues in the CDR3. The germline V and J ends were trimmed by 6 bases and 2 bases, with 11 bases remaining between them. The CDR3 coding sequence is TGTGCCAGCAGCCCCACCGGGACCTACGAGCAGTACTTC. Translated: CASSPTGTYEQYF.

The table lists this clone with a few counts. The V and J genes are TRBV11-2 and TRBJ2-5; D may be TRBD1 (6 bases). Per the germline V gene, CDR1 is SGHAT and CDR2 is FQNNGV. The CDR3 length is 18 residues. V was pared by 5 bases and J by 2 bases, with 24 bases between. CDR3 region: CASSRGNPLDRLQETQYF. The CDR3 DNA follows: TGTGCCAGCAGCAGGGGGAACCCACTCGACAGGCTGCAAGAGACCCAGTACTTC.

Only a few counts were recorded for this clone. V gene TRBV6-5 combines with J gene TRBJ2-5, with D possibly TRBD2 on 5 matching bases. This CDR3 comprises 13 residues. V lost 6 bases to trimming and J lost 4 bases, with 12 bases between them. Germline V gene data show CDR1 as MNHEY and CDR2 as SVGAGI. The CDR3 sequence: CASSGNWPETQYF. DNA for the CDR3: TGTGCCAGCAGCGGGAACTGGCCAGAGACCCAGTACTTC.